This entry lists 14 T cell receptor beta chains sequenced from one sample in a study of blood T cell repertoires in COVID-19. Produced via immunoSEQ multiplex PCR; TCRdb's table is partial and in-frame only. The sample comprises about 150,000 clones, over 75% of which are singletons, and under 15% rests with the top ten. The sample comprised peripheral blood. The source is a man between 18 and 35 years old with COVID-19, enrolled during active disease.

This clone was observed a single time. The rearrangement joins TRBV24-1 to TRBJ2-5, with a weak D call TRBD1 (6 bases). Germline V CDR1 and CDR2: KGHDR, SFDVKD. There are 15 residues in the CDR3. With 3 bases removed from V and 2 bases from J, the gap between germline ends came to 12 bases. The CDR3 protein is CATSDPSTGQETQYF. CDR3 sequence (DNA): TGTGCCACCAGTGATCCTAGTACAGGGCAAGAGACCCAGTACTTC.

This sequence joins TRBV9 and TRBJ2-7; possibly TRBD2 for D (6 bases). CDR3 size: 15 residues. In germline, CDR1 is SGDLS, CDR2 YYNGEE. The V and J ends lost 0 bases and 2 bases respectively, with 12 bases between them. CDR3 region: CASSVDGSPPYEQYF. CDR3 DNA: TGTGCCAGCAGCGTAGACGGGAGTCCCCCCTACGAGCAGTACTTC.

This sequence joins TRBV12-3 or TRBV12-4 and TRBJ1-5; D gene ambiguous. V was cut by 6 bases and J by 3 bases, with 3 bases left in between. There are 11 residues in the CDR3. DNA for the CDR3: TGTGCCAGCAGCTCCAATCAGCCCCAGCATTTT. It encodes CASSSNQPQHF.

This clone appeared a single time. The V gene is TRBV15, the J gene TRBJ1-1; a possible D gene is TRBD1 (6 bases). The germline V gene has CDR1 LNHNV and CDR2 YYDKDF (reference sequence). Trimming cost V 6 bases and J 1 base, with 9 bases left between them. The CDR3 extends over 13 amino acids. The CDR3 is CATRGHPNTEAFF. The CDR3 nucleotides read TGTGCCACCAGGGGACACCCGAACACTGAAGCTTTCTTT.

This chain uses TRBV29-1 with TRBJ2-5; 11 bases align to TRBD1. J was trimmed by 5 bases and V by 3 bases; bases with no gene match: 5. The CDR3 contains 14 residues. The germline gives CDR1 SQVTM, CDR2 ANQGSEA. The CDR3 nucleotides are TGCAGCGTTGAGGACAGGGGGCCGGGGGAGACCCAGTACTTC. Translation: CSVEDRGPGETQYF.

The chain links TRBV29-1 to TRBJ2-3; a weak D match, TRBD1 (9 bases). This CDR3 region has 19 residues. CDR1 is SQVTM, CDR2 ANQGSEA, per germline. Trimming removed 4 bases from V and 1 base from J, with 27 bases in between. CDR3 sequence (DNA): TGCAGCGTTGTATCCGGGACAGGGAGCGGGAGTTGGGGCACAGATACGCAGTATTTT. This sequence encodes CSVVSGTGSGSWGTDTQYF.

The chain couples TRBV7-6 to TRBJ2-1; 10 bases are a match to TRBD2. CDR1 and CDR2 (germline): SGHVS, FNYEAQ. There are 16 residues in the CDR3. J gave up 7 bases and V 5 bases, and 11 bases lay outside the gene matches. CDR3 nucleotide sequence: TGTGCCAGCAGCCCAAGGACTAGCGGAAGGGGTAATGAGCAGTTCTTC. This codes for CASSPRTSGRGNEQFF. The complete variable domain, with remaining parts taken from reference TRBV7-6 and TRBJ2-1, reads GAGVSQSPRYKVTKRGQDVALRCDPISGHVSLYWYRQALGQGPEFLTYFNYEAQQDKSGLPNDRFSAERPEGSISTLTIQRTEQRDSAMYRCASSPRTSGRGNEQFFGPGTRLTVL.

The gene calls are TRBV19 and TRBJ2-5; TRBD1 aligns across 8 bases. V was clipped by 3 bases and J by 4 bases; unmatched bases: 4. There are 14 residues in the CDR3. Germline V gives CDR1 LNHDA, CDR2 SQIVND (reference sequence). Here the CDR3 reads CASSMTGAGETQYF. The CDR3 region has the DNA TGTGCCAGTAGTATGACAGGGGCGGGAGAGACCCAGTACTTC.

This clone is a singleton in its sample. The V and J genes are TRBV29-1 and TRBJ2-5; a possible D gene is TRBD1 (6 bases). Germline V gene lookup returns CDR1 SQVTM and CDR2 ANQGSEA. This CDR3 region has 14 residues. Trimming cost V 5 bases and J 2 bases, with 15 bases left between them. The CDR3 DNA follows: TGCAGCGTTAACAGGGCAGGGATACAAGAGACCCAGTACTTC. Translating it yields CSVNRAGIQETQYF.

The chain recombines TRBV11-3 with TRBJ2-3; 8 bases fit TRBD2. The CDR3 extends over 16 amino acids. V shed 5 bases and J 1 base; nucleotides not matched to a gene: 8. Germline-derived CDR1 and CDR2 are SGHNT and YENEEA. CDR3 sequence: CASSLHPTSGTDTQYF. The CDR3 nucleotides read TGTGCCAGCAGCCTCCACCCGACTAGCGGCACAGATACGCAGTATTTT.

This chain joins TRBV18 and TRBJ1-2; no clear D. The CDR3 is 17 residues long. V lost 3 bases and J lost 5, with 22 bases in between. CDR1 and CDR2 (germline): KGHSH, LQKENI. In nucleotides, the CDR3 is TGTGCCAGCTCACCCACCCAGAAGCTGGGTGCGGGGTATGGCTACACCTTC. It codes for CASSPTQKLGAGYGYTF.

The rearrangement joins TRBV3-1 (or the pseudogene TRBV3-2) to TRBJ2-1, with 9 bases identical to TRBD2. J was trimmed by 2 bases and V by 0 bases; bases with no gene match: 5. The CDR3 sequence is 17 residues long. CDR1 LGHDT and CDR2 YNNKEL come from the germline V gene (reference sequence). Here the CDR3 reads CASSQDRRLAAYNEQFF. CDR3 sequence (DNA): TGTGCCAGCAGCCAAGATCGGCGACTAGCGGCCTACAATGAGCAGTTCTTC.

J is TRBJ2-1 and V is TRBV6-2 or TRBV6-3; TRBD2 matches 9 bases. Per germline, CDR1 MNHEY and CDR2 SVGEGT. V trimming: 5 bases; J trimming: 6 bases; junction bases outside the gene matches: 8. This CDR3 contains 15 residues. The CDR3 here is CASSPGTSPINEQFF. CDR3 in DNA: TGTGCCAGCAGTCCCGGGACTAGCCCCATCAATGAGCAGTTCTTC.

The rearrangement uses TRBV7-2 and TRBJ1-1; the D is unclear. V was shortened by 4 bases and J by 0 bases, with 15 bases between the two germline ends. This CDR3 is built from 16 residues. CDR1 and CDR2 from the germline V gene are SGHTA and FQGNSA. CDR3 sequence (DNA): TGTGCCAGCAGCTCGGACGCGGTCGGGATGAACACTGAAGCTTTCTTT. Translating it yields CASSSDAVGMNTEAFF.